The next 25 T cell receptor beta chains were all read from a single sample in a study of T-cell memory formation after mild COVID-19. One entry per CDR3 protein, called by TCRdb with MiXCR from the 5' RACE reads. The data contain 200,000 to 300,000 distinct CDR3 sequences, approximately 16% of them singletons. The sample was PBMCs or a T cell subset sorted from them (not recorded which). These receptors came from a young man who had mild COVID-19 (a few samples of this study predate the infection). Cell type and time point are not known.

This clonotype was recorded many times. An end of the junction differs from the germline gene, which may be a read error. This chain joins TRBV5-1 and TRBJ2-7; 9 bases are a match to TRBD1. Germline-derived CDR1 and CDR2 are SGHRS and YFSETQ. This CDR3 has 14 residues. CDR3 DNA sequence: TGTGCCAGCAGCTGGGGGACAGGGAGTTACGAGCAGTACTTC. Translation gives CASSWGTGSYEQYF.

V is TRBV20-1 and J is TRBJ1-5; tentatively, D is TRBD1 (6 bases). The CDR3 runs to 16 residues. V shed 0 bases and J shed 1 base, with 13 bases lying between them. Germline V gene data show CDR1 as DFQATT and CDR2 as SNEGSKA (reference sequence). The chain's CDR3 is CSARDRGRGSNQPQHF. Here the CDR3 DNA reads TGCAGTGCTAGAGACAGGGGAAGGGGAAGCAATCAGCCCCAGCATTTT.

The chain employs TRBV18 and TRBJ1-1, with unresolved D. V gave up 3 bases and J gave up 2 bases, with 7 bases separating them. This CDR3 is built from 13 residues. The germline V gene has CDR1 KGHSH and CDR2 LQKENI. The CDR3 region is CASSPAVNTEAFF. CDR3 DNA: TGTGCCAGCTCACCGGCGGTCAACACTGAAGCTTTCTTT.

The table lists this clonotype with a few counts. The rearrangement joins TRBV5-1 to TRBJ2-5, with D unresolved. V gave up 5 bases and J gave up 0 bases, with 5 bases separating them. CDR3 length: 12 residues. From germline, CDR1 is SGHRS and CDR2 YFSETQ. CDR3 protein: CASSQDQETQYF. DNA of the CDR3: TGCGCCAGCAGTCAGGACCAAGAGACCCAGTACTTC.

The CDR3 DNA sequence: TGTGCCAGCAGTGGAGGGGATGGCAATCAGCCCCAGCATTTT. This translates into CASSGGDGNQPQHF. The rearrangement links TRBV2 to TRBJ1-5, with a possible D match to TRBD1 (5 bases). The CDR3 consists of 14 residues. Germline lookup yields CDR1 SNHLY and CDR2 FYNNEI. V lost 4 bases, J lost 2 bases, and 9 bases lay in between. The entire variable domain, with the rest obtained from reference TRBV2 and TRBJ1-5, is as follows: EPEVTQTPSHQVTQMGQEVILRCVPISNHLYFYWYRQILGQKVEFLVSFYNNEISEKSEIFDDQFSVERPDGSNFTLKIRSTKLEDSAMYFCASSGGDGNQPQHFGDGTRLSIL.

This clonotype has just a few counts. V gene TRBV5-1 combines with J gene TRBJ1-1; D gene unclear. Germline V gene data show CDR1 as SGHRS and CDR2 as YFSETQ. Trimming stripped 3 bases from V and 0 bases from J, with 9 bases between. This CDR3 is built from 14 residues. The CDR3: CASSSGSLNTEAFF. The CDR3 DNA sequence: TGCGCCAGCAGCTCTGGGTCCTTGAACACTGAAGCTTTCTTT. The full variable domain, its missing parts supplied by reference TRBV5-1 and TRBJ1-1, is KAGVTQTPRYLIKTRGQQVTLSCSPISGHRSVSWYQQTPGQGLQFLFEYFSETQRNKGNFPGRFSGRQFSNSRSEMNVSTLELGDSALYLCASSSGSLNTEAFFGQGTRLTVV.

This clonotype was counted a few times. The chain joins TRBV11-2 to TRBJ2-5, with unresolved D. CDR3 size: 14 residues. Trimming removed 6 bases at V and 1 base at J, with 12 bases between. Germline V gene sequence: CDR1 SGHAT, CDR2 FQNNGV. For the CDR3, the DNA is TGTGCCAGCAGTACCCTGATCTTCCAAGAGACCCAGTACTTC. Protein sequence: CASSTLIFQETQYF.

This clonotype was seen only a few times. This chain links TRBV7-3 with TRBJ2-1; 11 bases align to TRBD2. Losses at the gene ends were 2 bases for V and 5 bases for J; bases not matched to a gene: 2. The CDR3 length is 15 residues. Germline values: CDR1 SGHTA, CDR2 FQGTGA. CDR3: CASSLSSGGHNEQFF. The CDR3 bases are TGTGCCAGCAGCTTATCTAGCGGGGGGCACAATGAGCAGTTCTTC.

This clonotype has only a few counts. The rearrangement joins TRBV24-1 to TRBJ2-1; D tentatively reads TRBD1 or TRBD2 (5 bases each). V lost 6 bases, J lost 0 bases, and 11 bases lay in between. Germline CDR1 reads KGHDR; CDR2 reads SFDVKD. The CDR3 has 15 amino acids. Here the CDR3 DNA reads TGTGCCACCAGTCTAGCACAGGACTCCTACAATGAGCAGTTCTTC. This sequence encodes CATSLAQDSYNEQFF.

The chain carries TRBV6-2 or TRBV6-3 and TRBJ1-5; tentative D call: TRBD1 (6 bases). V was shortened by 4 bases and J by 6 bases, with 13 bases between the two germline ends. This CDR3 comprises 14 residues. CDR1 is MNHEY, CDR2 SVGEGT, per germline. Written as DNA, the CDR3 is TGTGCCAGCAGTTCACAGGGCCCGGCTCAGCCCCAGCATTTT. Amino acids: CASSSQGPAQPQHF.

The V and J genes are TRBV10-2 and TRBJ2-7; TRBD1 agrees at 7 bases. Germline V lookup: CDR1 WSHSY, CDR2 SAAADI. The CDR3 loop spans 14 amino acids. V trimming: 10 bases; J trimming: 1 base; junction bases outside the gene matches: 10. The CDR3 DNA reads TGCGCCACCGCAGGGTCGGGACAGTCCTACGAGCAGTACTTC. Translated: CATAGSGQSYEQYF.

This clonotype was observed a handful of times. V and J are TRBV12-3 or TRBV12-4 and TRBJ1-6; D may be TRBD1 (6 bases). Trimming cost V 4 bases and J 10 bases, with 17 bases left between them. The length of the CDR3 is 15 residues. DNA for the CDR3: TGTGCCAGCAGTTCCATTCTTGGGGGCGGCTCACCCCTCCACTTT. Translated: CASSSILGGGSPLHF.

V is TRBV5-1 and J is TRBJ2-1, with 12 bases identical to TRBD2. Looked up from germline, CDR1 is SGHRS and CDR2 is YFSETQ. With V trimmed by 4 bases and J by 1 base, 6 bases remained unmatched. The CDR3 is 17 amino acids. The CDR3 protein is CASSAGLAGLSYNEQFF. The CDR3, as DNA: TGCGCCAGCAGCGCGGGACTAGCGGGCCTTTCCTACAATGAGCAGTTCTTC.

This sequence joins TRBV12-3 or TRBV12-4 and TRBJ2-7; D gene unclear. The CDR3 runs to 11 residues. V shed 6 bases and J shed 7 bases, with 10 bases lying between them. CDR3 nucleotide sequence: TGTGCCAGCAGCTCTGCGGAAGAGCAGTACTTC. Translation gives CASSSAEEQYF.

A note on this clonotype: The junction and the germline gene differ at one end; a read error may be behind it. The rearrangement uses TRBV6-2 or TRBV6-3 and TRBJ2-6, with a weak D call TRBD2 (6 bases). CDR3 length: 14 residues. Germline assignment: CDR1 MNHEY and CDR2 SVGEGT. In DNA form, the CDR3 reads TGTGCCAGCAGTTACTCTCGCGGGGCCAACGTCCTGAATTTC. Its protein product is CASSYSRGANVLNF.

V and J are TRBV14 and TRBJ2-1, with a tentative D call TRBD2 (5 bases). Germline V gene data show CDR1 as SGHDN and CDR2 as FVKESK. The CDR3 covers 17 residues. The germline V and J ends were trimmed by 1 base and 2 bases, with 15 bases remaining between them. CDR3 DNA: TGTGCCAGCAGCCAAGCGTTCCGCGCGGGCCCCTACAATGAGCAGTTCTTC. Amino acid sequence: CASSQAFRAGPYNEQFF.

There are many counts of this clonotype. The rearrangement joins TRBV20-1 to TRBJ1-4; TRBD1 might be the D (6 bases). The germline gives CDR1 DFQATT, CDR2 SNEGSKA (reference sequence). This CDR3 contains 15 residues. Trimming took off 0 bases at V and 8 bases at J, with 16 bases between the two ends. CDR3 coding DNA: TGCAGTGCTAGAGATTGGGACAAAACCCCAGAAAAACTGTTTTTT. It yields the protein CSARDWDKTPEKLFF.

This clonotype was found a few times. This chain connects TRBV5-1 to TRBJ2-7; D gene ambiguous. Per the germline V gene, CDR1 is SGHRS and CDR2 is YFSETQ. V dropped 4 bases and J dropped 5 bases, with 16 bases sitting between them. This CDR3 is built from 14 residues. CDR3 region: CASSPEHSADEQYF. DNA for the CDR3: TGCGCCAGCAGCCCGGAACACAGTGCCGACGAGCAGTACTTC. The full variable domain, completed using reference TRBV5-1 and TRBJ2-7, is KAGVTQTPRYLIKTRGQQVTLSCSPISGHRSVSWYQQTPGQGLQFLFEYFSETQRNKGNFPGRFSGRQFSNSRSEMNVSTLELGDSALYLCASSPEHSADEQYFGPGTRLTVT.

The chain joins TRBV28 to TRBJ2-5; 8 bases fit TRBD1. This CDR3 is built from 16 residues. After removal of 6 bases from V and 4 bases from J, the junction contained 13 bases not matched to a gene. The germline gives CDR1 MDHEN, CDR2 SYDVKM. CDR3 bases: TGTGCCAGCAGCCCGCTCCGGACAGGGAGTGGAGAGACCCAGTACTTC. This sequence encodes CASSPLRTGSGETQYF.

The CDR3 loop is CASSLPSGRSYEQYF. The CDR3, as DNA: TGCGCCAGCAGCTTGCCCAGCGGACGCTCCTACGAGCAGTACTTC. V is TRBV5-1 and J is TRBJ2-7, with TRBD2 as a possible D gene (5 bases). Germline CDR1 reads SGHRS; CDR2 reads YFSETQ. V was shortened by 1 base and J by 0 bases, with 11 bases between the two germline ends. The CDR3 consists of 15 residues. The full variable domain, its missing parts supplied by reference TRBV5-1 and TRBJ2-7, is KAGVTQTPRYLIKTRGQQVTLSCSPISGHRSVSWYQQTPGQGLQFLFEYFSETQRNKGNFPGRFSGRQFSNSRSEMNVSTLELGDSALYLCASSLPSGRSYEQYFGPGTRLTVT.

V gene TRBV6-1 combines with J gene TRBJ2-3, with D possibly TRBD1 on 6 matching bases. This CDR3 has 16 amino acids. Looked up from germline, CDR1 is MNHNS and CDR2 is SASEGT. The V end was cut by 6 bases, the J end by 6 bases, with 22 bases between. Here the CDR3 DNA reads TGTGCCAGCAGGGTAAGCCGGGACACGACCTTGGATACGCAGTATTTT. Translating it yields CASRVSRDTTLDTQYF.

This chain joins TRBV12-5 and TRBJ2-1; D is unresolved. CDR3 length equals 13 residues. The germline V gene encodes CDR1 LGHNT and CDR2 FRNRAP. V dropped 3 bases and J dropped 3 bases, with 6 bases sitting between them. The CDR3 region is CASGFALYNEQFF. Written as DNA, the CDR3 is TGTGCTAGTGGTTTTGCCCTCTACAATGAGCAGTTCTTC. The full variable domain, in which reference TRBV12-5 and TRBJ2-1 provide the parts outside the CDR3, is DARVTQTPRHKVTEMGQEVTMRCQPILGHNTVFWYRQTMMQGLELLAYFRNRAPLDDSGMPKDRFSAEMPDATLATLKIQPSEPRDSAVYFCASGFALYNEQFFGPGTRLTVL.

This clonotype has more than one count but fewer than ten. V gene TRBV5-1 combines with J gene TRBJ2-1, with D possibly TRBD2 on 5 matching bases. Germline CDR1 SGHRS, CDR2 YFSETQ. This CDR3 comprises 17 residues. The germline V and J ends were trimmed by 4 bases and 0 bases, with 17 bases remaining between them. CDR3 residues: CASSPRIDYSSYNEQFF. The CDR3 DNA reads as TGCGCCAGCAGCCCGAGGATTGACTACAGCTCCTACAATGAGCAGTTCTTC.

This clonotype was found a few times. V is TRBV29-1 and J is TRBJ1-4; D possibly corresponds to TRBD1 (6 bases). CDR1 is SQVTM, CDR2 ANQGSEA, per germline. The CDR3 extends over 12 amino acids. Trimming left V 4 bases short and J 5 bases short, with 8 bases between. The CDR3 loop reads CSVGGGNEKLFF. For the CDR3, the DNA is TGCAGCGTTGGAGGGGGAAATGAAAAACTGTTTTTT.

This clonotype has more than one count but fewer than ten. The V call is TRBV6-5, the J call TRBJ2-7, with D possibly matching TRBD1 (6 bases). Looked up from germline, CDR1 is MNHEY and CDR2 is SVGAGI. V lost 0 bases and J lost 2, with 14 bases in between. The CDR3 is 16 amino acids. The CDR3 sequence: CASSYSRGYRAYEQYF. The CDR3, as DNA: TGTGCCAGCAGTTACTCACGAGGGTACAGGGCCTACGAGCAGTACTTC.